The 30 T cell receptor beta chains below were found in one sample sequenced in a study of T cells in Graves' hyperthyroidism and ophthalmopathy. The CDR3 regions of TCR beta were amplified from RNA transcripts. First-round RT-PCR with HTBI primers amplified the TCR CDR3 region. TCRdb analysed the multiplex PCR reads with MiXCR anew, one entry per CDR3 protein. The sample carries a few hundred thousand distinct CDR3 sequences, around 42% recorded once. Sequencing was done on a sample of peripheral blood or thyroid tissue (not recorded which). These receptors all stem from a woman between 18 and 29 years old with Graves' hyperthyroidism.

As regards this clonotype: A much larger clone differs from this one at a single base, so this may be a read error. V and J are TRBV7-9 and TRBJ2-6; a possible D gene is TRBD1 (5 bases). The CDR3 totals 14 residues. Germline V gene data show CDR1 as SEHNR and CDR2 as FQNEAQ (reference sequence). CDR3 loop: CASSLQSGANALTF. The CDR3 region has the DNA TGTGCCAGCAGCTTGCAGTCTGGGGCCAACGCCCTGACTTTC. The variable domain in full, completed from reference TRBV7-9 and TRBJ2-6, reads DTGVSQNPRHKITKRGQNVTFRCDPISEHNRLYWYRQTLGQGPEFLTYFQNEAQLEKSRLLSDRFSAERPKGSFSTLEIQRTEQGDSAMYLCASSLQSGANALTFGAGSRLTVL.

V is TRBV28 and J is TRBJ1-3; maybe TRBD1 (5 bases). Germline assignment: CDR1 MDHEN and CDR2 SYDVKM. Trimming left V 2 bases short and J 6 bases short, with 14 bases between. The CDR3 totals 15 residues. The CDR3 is CASSLGGARENTIYF. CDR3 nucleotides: TGTGCCAGCAGTTTAGGAGGGGCGCGCGAAAACACCATATATTTT.

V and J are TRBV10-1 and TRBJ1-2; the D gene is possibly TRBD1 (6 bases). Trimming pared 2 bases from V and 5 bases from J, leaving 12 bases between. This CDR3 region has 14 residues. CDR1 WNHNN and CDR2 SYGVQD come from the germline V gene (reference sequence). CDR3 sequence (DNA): TGCGCCAGCAGTGAGATGAACAGGGAATATGGCTACACCTTC. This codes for CASSEMNREYGYTF.

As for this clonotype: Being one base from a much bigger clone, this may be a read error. This CDR3 is CRAAQEGDSRNTEAFF. CDR3 sequence (DNA): TGCAGAGCTGCCCAGGAGGGGGACTCCCGGAACACTGAAGCTTTCTTT. J is TRBJ1-1 and V is TRBV20-1; tentative D call: TRBD1 (6 bases). Germline CDR1 reads DFQATT; CDR2 reads SNEGSKA (reference sequence). The CDR3 spans 16 residues.

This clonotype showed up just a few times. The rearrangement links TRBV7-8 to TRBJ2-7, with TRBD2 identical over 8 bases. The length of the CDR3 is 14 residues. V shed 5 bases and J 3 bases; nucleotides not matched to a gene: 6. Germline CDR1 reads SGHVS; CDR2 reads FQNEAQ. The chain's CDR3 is CASSEPGRDYEQYF. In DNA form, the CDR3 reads TGTGCCAGCAGCGAACCCGGGAGGGACTACGAGCAGTACTTC.

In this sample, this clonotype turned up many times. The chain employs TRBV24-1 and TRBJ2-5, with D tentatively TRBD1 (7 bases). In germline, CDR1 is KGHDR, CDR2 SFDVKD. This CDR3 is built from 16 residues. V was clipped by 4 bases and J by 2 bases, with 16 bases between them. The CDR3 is CATSDPLGGQQETQYF. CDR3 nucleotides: TGTGCCACCAGTGACCCCTTGGGGGGACAGCAAGAGACCCAGTACTTC.

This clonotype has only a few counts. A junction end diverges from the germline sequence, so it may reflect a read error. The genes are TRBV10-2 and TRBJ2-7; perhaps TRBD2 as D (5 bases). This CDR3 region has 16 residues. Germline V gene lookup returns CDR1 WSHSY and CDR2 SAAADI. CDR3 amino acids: CASSQFVLVPAYEQYF. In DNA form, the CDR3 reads TGTGCCAGCAGCCAATTCGTACTAGTTCCAGCCTACGAGCAGTACTTC.

The DNA of the CDR3 is TGCGCCAGCATCCCGGGGCAGGGGCTTAACACTGAAGCTTTCTTT. It translates to CASIPGQGLNTEAFF. This sequence joins TRBV5-1 and TRBJ1-1; possibly TRBD1 for D (6 bases). This CDR3 has 15 amino acids. The germline V and J ends were trimmed by 6 bases and 2 bases, with 17 bases remaining between them. Germline CDR1 SGHRS, CDR2 YFSETQ.

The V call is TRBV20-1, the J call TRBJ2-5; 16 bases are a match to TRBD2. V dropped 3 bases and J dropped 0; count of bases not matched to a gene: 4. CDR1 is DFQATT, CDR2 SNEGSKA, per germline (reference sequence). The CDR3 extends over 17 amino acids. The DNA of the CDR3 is TGCAGTGCTAGCGGGACTAGCGGGAGGGGGTACCAAGAGACCCAGTACTTC. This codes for CSASGTSGRGYQETQYF.

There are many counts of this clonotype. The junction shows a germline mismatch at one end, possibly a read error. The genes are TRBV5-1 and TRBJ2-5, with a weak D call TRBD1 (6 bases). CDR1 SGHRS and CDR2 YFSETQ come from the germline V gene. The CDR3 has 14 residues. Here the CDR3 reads CASSSTGYQETQYF. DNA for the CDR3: TGTGCCAGCAGTTCTACAGGGTACCAAGAGACCCAGTACTTC.

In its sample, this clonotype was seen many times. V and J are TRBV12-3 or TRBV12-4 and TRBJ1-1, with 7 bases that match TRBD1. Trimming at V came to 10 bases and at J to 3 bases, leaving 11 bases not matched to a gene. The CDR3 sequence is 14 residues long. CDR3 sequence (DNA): TGTGCCACCAAAACCACAGGGGATGACACTGAAGCTTTCTTT. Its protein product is CATKTTGDDTEAFF.

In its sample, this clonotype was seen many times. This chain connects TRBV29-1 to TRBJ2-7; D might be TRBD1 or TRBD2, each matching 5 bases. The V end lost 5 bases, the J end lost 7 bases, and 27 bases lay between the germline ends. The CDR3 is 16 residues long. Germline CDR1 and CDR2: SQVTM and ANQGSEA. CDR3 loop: CSVNRRVRGRSWEQYF. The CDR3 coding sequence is TGCAGCGTTAATAGGCGGGTAAGGGGTAGGTCGTGGGAGCAGTACTTC.

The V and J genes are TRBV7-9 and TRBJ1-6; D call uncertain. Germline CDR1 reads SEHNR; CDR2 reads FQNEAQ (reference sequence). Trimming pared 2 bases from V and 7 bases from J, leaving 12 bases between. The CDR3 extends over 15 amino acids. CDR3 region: CASSLRRAVNSPLHF. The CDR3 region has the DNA TGTGCCAGCAGCTTACGGAGGGCCGTCAATTCACCCCTCCACTTT.

CDR3 in amino acids: CASSKLHVTSYNEQFF. CDR3 coding DNA: TGTGCCAGCAGTAAACTACACGTCACCTCCTACAATGAGCAGTTCTTC. V usage is TRBV2 and J usage is TRBJ2-5; D remains unclear. The end of the DNA aligns better with TRBJ2-1, so the J call may be wrong. The CDR3 length is 16 residues. Germline V gene data show CDR1 as SNHLY and CDR2 as FYNNEI.

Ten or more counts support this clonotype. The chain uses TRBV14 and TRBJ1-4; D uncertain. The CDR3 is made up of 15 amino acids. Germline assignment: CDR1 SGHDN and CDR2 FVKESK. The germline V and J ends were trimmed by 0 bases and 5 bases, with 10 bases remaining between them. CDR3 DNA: TGTGCCAGCAGCCAAGAGGCCAGTACCAATGAAAAACTGTTTTTT. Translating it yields CASSQEASTNEKLFF. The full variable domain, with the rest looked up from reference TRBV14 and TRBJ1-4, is EAGVTQFPSHSVIEKGQTVTLRCDPISGHDNLYWYRRVMGKEIKFLLHFVKESKQDESGMPNNRFLAERTGGTYSTLKVQPAELEDSGVYFCASSQEASTNEKLFFGSGTQLSVL.

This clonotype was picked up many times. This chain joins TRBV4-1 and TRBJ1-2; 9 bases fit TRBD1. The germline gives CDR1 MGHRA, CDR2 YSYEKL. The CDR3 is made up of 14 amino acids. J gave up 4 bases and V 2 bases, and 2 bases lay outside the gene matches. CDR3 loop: CASSQSGQGYGYTF. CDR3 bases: TGCGCCAGCAGCCAATCGGGACAGGGCTATGGCTACACCTTC.

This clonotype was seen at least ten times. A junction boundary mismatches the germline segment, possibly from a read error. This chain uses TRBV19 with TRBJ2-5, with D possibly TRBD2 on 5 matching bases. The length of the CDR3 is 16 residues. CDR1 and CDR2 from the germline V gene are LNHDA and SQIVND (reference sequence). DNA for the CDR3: TGTGCCAGTAGTACCCGTCATCGGAATGCCATAGGGAGTTCGTCCTTC. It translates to CASSTRHRNAIGSSSF.

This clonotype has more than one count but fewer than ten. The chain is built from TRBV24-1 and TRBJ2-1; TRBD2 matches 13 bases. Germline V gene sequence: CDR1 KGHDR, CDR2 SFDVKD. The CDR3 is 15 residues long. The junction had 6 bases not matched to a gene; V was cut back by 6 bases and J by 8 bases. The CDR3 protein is CATSTTSGRNHEQFF. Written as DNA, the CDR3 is TGTGCCACCAGTACGACTAGCGGGAGGAATCATGAGCAGTTCTTC.

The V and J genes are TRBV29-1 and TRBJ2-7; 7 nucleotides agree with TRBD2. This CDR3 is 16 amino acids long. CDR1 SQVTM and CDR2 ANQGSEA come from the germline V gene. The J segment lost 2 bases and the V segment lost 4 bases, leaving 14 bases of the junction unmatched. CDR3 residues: CSVGRAWSGEAYEQYF. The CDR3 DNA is TGCAGCGTTGGGAGGGCATGGAGCGGGGAGGCCTACGAGCAGTACTTC.

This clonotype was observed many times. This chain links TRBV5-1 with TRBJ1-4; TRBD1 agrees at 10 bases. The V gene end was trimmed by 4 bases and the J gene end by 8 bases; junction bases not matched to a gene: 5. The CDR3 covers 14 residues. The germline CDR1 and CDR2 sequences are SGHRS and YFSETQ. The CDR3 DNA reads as TGCGCCAGCAGCCTTGACAGGGGGCTGGAAAAACTGTTTTTT. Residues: CASSLDRGLEKLFF.

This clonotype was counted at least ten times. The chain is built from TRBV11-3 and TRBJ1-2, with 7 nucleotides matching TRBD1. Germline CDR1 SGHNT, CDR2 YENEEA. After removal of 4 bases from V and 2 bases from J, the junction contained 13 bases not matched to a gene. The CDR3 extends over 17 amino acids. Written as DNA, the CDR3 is TGTGCCAGCAGCTCACAGGGTCTAAGGGGGCAGAACTATGGCTACACCTTC. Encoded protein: CASSSQGLRGQNYGYTF.

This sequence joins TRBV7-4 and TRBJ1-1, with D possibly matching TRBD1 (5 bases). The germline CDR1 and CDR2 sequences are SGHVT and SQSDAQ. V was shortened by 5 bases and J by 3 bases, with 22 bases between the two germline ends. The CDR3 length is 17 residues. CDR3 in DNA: TGTGCCAGCAGCGTAAGCCTAGCGGGGGGACGAGACACTGAAGCTTTCTTT. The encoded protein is CASSVSLAGGRDTEAFF.

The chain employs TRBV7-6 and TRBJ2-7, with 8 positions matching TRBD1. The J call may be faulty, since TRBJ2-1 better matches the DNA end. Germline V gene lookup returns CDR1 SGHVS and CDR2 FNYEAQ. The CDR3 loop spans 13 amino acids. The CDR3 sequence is CASSLGTGRRQFF. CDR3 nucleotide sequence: TGTGCCAGCAGCTTAGGGACAGGGCGTCGGCAGTTCTTC.

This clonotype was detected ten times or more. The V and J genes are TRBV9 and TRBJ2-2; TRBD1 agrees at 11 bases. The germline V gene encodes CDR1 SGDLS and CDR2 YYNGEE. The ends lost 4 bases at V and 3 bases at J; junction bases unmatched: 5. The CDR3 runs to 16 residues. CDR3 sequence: CASSSGQGADTGELFF. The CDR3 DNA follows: TGTGCCAGCAGCTCCGGACAGGGGGCGGACACCGGGGAGCTGTTTTTT.

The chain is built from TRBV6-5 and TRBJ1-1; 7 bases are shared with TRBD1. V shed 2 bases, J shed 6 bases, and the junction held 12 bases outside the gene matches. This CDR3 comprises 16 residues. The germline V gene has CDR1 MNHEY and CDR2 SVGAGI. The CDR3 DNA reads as TGTGCCAGCAGTTACACGAGACAGGGTTTAGGGGCTGAAGCTTTCTTT. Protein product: CASSYTRQGLGAEAFF.

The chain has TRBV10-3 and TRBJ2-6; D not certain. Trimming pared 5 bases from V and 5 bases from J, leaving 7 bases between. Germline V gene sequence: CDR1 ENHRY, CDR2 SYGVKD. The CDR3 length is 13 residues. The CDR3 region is CAISPDRANVLTF. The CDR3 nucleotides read TGTGCCATCAGTCCAGACAGGGCCAACGTCCTGACTTTC.

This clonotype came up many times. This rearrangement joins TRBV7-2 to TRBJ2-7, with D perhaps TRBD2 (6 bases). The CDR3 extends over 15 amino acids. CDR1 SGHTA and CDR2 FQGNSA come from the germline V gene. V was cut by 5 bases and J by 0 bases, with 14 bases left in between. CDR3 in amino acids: CASSLRLGGSYEQYF. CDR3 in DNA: TGTGCCAGCAGCCTTCGGTTGGGGGGCTCCTACGAGCAGTACTTC.

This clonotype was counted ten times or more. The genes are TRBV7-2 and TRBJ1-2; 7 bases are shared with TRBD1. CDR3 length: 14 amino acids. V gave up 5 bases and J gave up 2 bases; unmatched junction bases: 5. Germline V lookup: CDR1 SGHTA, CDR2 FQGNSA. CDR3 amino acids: CASSTDRANYGYTF. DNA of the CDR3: TGTGCCAGCAGCACCGACAGGGCGAACTATGGCTACACCTTC.

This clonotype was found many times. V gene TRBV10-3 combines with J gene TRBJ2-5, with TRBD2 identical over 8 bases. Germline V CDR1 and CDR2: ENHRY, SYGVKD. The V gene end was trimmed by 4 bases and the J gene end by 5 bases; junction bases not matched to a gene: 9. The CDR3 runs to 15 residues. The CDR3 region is CAISGGSGIMETQYF. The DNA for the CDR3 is TGTGCCATCAGTGGTGGTAGCGGGATTATGGAGACCCAGTACTTC.

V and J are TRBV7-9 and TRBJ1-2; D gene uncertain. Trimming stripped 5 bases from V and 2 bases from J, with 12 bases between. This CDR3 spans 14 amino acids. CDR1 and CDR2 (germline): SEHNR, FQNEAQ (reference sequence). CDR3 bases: TGTGCCAGCAGCGCCAGGCTGGTGAACTATGGCTACACCTTC. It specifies CASSARLVNYGYTF.